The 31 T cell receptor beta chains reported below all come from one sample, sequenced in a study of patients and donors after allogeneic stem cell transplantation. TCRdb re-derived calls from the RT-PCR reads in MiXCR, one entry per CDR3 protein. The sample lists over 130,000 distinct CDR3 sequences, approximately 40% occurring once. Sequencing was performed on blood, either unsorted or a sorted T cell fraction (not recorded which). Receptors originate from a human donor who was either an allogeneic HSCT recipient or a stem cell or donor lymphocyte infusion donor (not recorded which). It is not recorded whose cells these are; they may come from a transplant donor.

The CDR3 loop is CASSPLPGLNEKLFF. As DNA, the CDR3 is TGTGCCAGCAGCCCTCTCCCGGGCCTTAATGAAAAACTGTTTTTT. This rearrangement joins TRBV7-2 to TRBJ1-4; D is unclear. Germline CDR1 is SGHTA and CDR2 is FQGNSA. V lost 5 bases and J lost 4, with 14 bases in between. This CDR3 is 15 amino acids long.

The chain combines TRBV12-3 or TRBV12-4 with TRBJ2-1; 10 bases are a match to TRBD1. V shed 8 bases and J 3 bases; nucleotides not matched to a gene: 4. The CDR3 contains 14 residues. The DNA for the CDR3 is TGTGCCAGCCTTCGGACAGGGGGCTACAATGAGCAGTTCTTC. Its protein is CASLRTGGYNEQFF.

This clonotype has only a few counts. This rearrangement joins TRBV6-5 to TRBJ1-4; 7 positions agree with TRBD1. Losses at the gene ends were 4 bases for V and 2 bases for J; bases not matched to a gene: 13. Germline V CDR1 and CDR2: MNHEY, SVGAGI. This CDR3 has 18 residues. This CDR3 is CASSLGRGGVMTNEKLFF. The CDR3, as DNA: TGTGCCAGCAGTTTGGGCAGGGGGGGAGTAATGACTAATGAAAAACTGTTTTTT.

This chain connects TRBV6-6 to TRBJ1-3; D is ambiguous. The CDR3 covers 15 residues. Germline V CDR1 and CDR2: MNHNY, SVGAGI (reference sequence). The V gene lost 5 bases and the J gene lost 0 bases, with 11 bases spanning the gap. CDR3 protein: CASSRHESSGNTIYF. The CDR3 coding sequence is TGTGCCAGCAGTCGGCACGAAAGCTCTGGAAACACCATATATTTT.

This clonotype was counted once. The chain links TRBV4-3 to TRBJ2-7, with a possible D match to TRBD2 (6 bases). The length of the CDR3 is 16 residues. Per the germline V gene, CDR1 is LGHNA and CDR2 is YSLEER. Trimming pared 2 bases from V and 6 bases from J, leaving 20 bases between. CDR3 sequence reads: CASSQFLWGSGGEQYF. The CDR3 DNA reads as TGCGCCAGCAGCCAATTCTTATGGGGTAGCGGAGGCGAGCAGTACTTC.

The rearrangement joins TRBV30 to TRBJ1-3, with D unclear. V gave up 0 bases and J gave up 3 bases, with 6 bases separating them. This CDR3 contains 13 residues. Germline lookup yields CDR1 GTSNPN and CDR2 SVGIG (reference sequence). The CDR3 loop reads CAWSVAVGNTIYF. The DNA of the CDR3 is TGTGCCTGGAGTGTCGCAGTTGGAAACACCATATATTTT.

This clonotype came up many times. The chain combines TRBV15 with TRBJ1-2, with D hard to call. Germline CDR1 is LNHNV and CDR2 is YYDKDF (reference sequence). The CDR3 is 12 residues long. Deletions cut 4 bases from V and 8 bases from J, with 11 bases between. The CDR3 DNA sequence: TGTGCCACCAGCATCGACGGGGTCGGCTACACCTTC. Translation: CATSIDGVGYTF.

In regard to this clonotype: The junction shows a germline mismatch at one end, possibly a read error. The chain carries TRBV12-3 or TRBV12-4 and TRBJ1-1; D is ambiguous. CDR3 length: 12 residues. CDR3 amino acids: CVSSFLNTEAFF. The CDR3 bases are TGTGTCAGCAGTTTCTTGAACACTGAAGCTTTCTTT.

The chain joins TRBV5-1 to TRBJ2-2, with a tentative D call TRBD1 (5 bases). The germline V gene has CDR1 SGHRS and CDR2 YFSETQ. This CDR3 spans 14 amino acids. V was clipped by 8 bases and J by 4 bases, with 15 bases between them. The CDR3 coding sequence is TGCGCCAGTGCCGGCAGGGAAGGCACCGGGGAGCTGTTTTTT. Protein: CASAGREGTGELFF.

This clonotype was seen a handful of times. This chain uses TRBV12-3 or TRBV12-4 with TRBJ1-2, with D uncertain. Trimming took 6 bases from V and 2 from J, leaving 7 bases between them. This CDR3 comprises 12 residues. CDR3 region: CASSRENYGYTF. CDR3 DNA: TGTGCCAGCAGCCGGGAGAACTATGGCTACACCTTC.

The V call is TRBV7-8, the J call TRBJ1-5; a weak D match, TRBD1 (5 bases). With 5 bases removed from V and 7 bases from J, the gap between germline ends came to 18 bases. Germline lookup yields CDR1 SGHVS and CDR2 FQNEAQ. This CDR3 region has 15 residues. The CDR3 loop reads CASSQARLGGQPQHF. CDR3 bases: TGTGCCAGCAGCCAGGCGCGGCTGGGGGGGCAGCCCCAGCATTTT.

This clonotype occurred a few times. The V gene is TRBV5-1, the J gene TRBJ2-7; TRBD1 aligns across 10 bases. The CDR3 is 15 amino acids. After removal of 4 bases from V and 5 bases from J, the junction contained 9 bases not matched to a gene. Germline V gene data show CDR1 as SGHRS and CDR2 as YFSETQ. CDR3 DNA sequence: TGCGCCAGCAGCCCCATCCGGACAGGGGGGAACGAGCAGTACGTC. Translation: CASSPIRTGGNEQYV.

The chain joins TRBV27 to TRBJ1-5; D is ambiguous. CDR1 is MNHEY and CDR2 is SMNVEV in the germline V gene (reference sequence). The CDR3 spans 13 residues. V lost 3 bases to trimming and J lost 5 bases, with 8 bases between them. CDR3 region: CASSFLGDQPQHF. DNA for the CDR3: TGTGCCAGCAGTTTCCTGGGAGATCAGCCCCAGCATTTT.

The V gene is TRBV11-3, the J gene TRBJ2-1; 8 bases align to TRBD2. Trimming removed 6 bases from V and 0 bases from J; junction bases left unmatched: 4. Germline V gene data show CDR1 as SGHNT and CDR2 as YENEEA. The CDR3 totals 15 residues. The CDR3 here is CASSTSGGSYNEQFF. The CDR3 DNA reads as TGTGCCAGCAGTACCAGCGGGGGCTCCTACAATGAGCAGTTCTTC.

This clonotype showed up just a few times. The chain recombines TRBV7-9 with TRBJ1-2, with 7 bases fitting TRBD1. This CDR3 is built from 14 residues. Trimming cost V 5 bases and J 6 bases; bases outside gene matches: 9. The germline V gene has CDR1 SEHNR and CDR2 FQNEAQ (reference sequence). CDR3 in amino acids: CASSPRQGRDGYTF. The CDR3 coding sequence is TGTGCCAGCAGCCCGCGACAGGGTAGGGATGGCTACACCTTC.

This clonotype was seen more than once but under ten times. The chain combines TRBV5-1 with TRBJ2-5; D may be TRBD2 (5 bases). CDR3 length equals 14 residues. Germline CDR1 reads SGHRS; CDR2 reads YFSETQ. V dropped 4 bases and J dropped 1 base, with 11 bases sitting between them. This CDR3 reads CASSQPDFQETQYF. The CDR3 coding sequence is TGCGCCAGCAGCCAACCGGACTTCCAAGAGACCCAGTACTTC.

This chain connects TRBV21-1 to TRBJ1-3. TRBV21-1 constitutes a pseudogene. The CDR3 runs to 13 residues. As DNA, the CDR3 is TGTGCCAGCGGAGATCCCTCTGGAAACACCATATATTTT. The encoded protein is CASGDPSGNTIYF.

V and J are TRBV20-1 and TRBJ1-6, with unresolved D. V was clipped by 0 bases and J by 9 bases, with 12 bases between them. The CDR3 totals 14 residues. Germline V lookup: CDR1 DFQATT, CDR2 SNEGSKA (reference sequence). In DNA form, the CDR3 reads TGCAGTGCTAGAGATCGAGACATGATTTCACCCCTCCACTTT. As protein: CSARDRDMISPLHF.

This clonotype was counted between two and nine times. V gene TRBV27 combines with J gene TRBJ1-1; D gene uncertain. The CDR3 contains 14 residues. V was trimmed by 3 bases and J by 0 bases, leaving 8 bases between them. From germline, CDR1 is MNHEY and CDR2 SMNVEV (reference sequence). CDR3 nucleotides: TGTGCCAGCAGTTTTGGGCAGGTGAACACTGAAGCTTTCTTT. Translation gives CASSFGQVNTEAFF.

The CDR3 sequence: CSARGVFGGYTF. For the CDR3, the DNA is TGCAGTGCCCGAGGGGTCTTTGGTGGCTACACCTTC. The genes are TRBV20-1 and TRBJ1-2; D is perhaps TRBD1 (5 bases). V shed 6 bases and J shed 7 bases, with 15 bases lying between them. The germline V gene has CDR1 DFQATT and CDR2 SNEGSKA (reference sequence). The CDR3 consists of 12 residues.

Here the CDR3 reads CASSHLGTGELFF. The CDR3 nucleotides are TGTGCCAGCAGTCATTTGGGGACCGGGGAGCTGTTTTTT. This chain connects TRBV27 to TRBJ2-2; D is unresolved. V was cut by 5 bases and J by 5 bases, with 9 bases left in between. Germline V lookup: CDR1 MNHEY, CDR2 SMNVEV (reference sequence). This CDR3 has 13 residues.

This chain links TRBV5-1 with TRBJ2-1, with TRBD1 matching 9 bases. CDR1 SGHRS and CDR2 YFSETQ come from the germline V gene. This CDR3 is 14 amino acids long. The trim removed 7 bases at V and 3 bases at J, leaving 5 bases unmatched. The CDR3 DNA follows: TGCGCCAGCGGGGACAGGGTAAGCTACAATGAGCAGTTCTTC. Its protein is CASGDRVSYNEQFF.

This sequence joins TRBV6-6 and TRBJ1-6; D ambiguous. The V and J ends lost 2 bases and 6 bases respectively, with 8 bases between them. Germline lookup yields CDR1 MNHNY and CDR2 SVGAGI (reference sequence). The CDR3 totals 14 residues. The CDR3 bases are TGTGCCAGCAGTTACGGTGGCGGTAATTCACCCCTCCACTTT. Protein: CASSYGGGNSPLHF.

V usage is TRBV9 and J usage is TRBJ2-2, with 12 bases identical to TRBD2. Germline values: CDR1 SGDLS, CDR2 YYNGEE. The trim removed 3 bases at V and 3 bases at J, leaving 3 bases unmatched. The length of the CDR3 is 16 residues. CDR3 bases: TGTGCCAGCAGCGGTAGACTAGCGGGGGACACCGGGGAGCTGTTTTTT. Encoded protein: CASSGRLAGDTGELFF. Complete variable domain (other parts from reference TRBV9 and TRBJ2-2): DSGVTQTPKHLITATGQRVTLRCSPRSGDLSVYWYQQSLDQGLQFLIQYYNGEERAKGNILERFSAQQFPDLHSELNLSSLELGDSALYFCASSGRLAGDTGELFFGEGSRLTVL.

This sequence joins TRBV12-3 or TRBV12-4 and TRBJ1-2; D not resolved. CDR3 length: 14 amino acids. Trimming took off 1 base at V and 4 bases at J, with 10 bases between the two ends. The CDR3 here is CASSLGGLIYGYTF. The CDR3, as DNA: TGTGCCAGCAGTTTAGGAGGGCTTATCTATGGCTACACCTTC.

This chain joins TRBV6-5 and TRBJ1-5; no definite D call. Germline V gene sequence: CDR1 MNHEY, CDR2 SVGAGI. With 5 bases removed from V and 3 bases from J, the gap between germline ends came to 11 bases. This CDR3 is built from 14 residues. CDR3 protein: CASSPRDPNQPQHF. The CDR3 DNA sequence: TGTGCCAGCAGTCCTCGGGATCCCAATCAGCCCCAGCATTTT.

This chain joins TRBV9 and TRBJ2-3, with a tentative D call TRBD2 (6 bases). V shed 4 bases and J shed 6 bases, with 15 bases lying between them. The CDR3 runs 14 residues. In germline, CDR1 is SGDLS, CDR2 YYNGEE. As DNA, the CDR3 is TGTGCCAGCAGCCTGAGCGGGCTGGAGGATACGCAGTATTTT. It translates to CASSLSGLEDTQYF.

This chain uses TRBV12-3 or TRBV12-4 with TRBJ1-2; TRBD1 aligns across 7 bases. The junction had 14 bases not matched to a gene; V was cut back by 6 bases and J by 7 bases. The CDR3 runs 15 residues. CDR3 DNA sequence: TGTGCCAGCAGACCTCACAGGGGCCTGGGAGGTGGCTACACCTTC. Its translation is CASRPHRGLGGGYTF.

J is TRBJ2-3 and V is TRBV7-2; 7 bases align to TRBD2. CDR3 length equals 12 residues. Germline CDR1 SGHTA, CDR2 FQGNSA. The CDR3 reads CASGGSTDTQYF. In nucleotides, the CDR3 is TGTGCATCCGGGGGGAGCACAGATACGCAGTATTTT.

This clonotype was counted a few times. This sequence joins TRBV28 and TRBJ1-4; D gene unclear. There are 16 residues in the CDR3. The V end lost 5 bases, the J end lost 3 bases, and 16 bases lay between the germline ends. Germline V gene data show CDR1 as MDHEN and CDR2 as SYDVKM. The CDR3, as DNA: TGTGCCAGCAGTCCTATCTCCAGTAAGCCTAATGAAAAACTGTTTTTT. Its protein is CASSPISSKPNEKLFF.

The CDR3 here is CATSRDSAGASDTQYF. CDR3 DNA: TGTGCCACCAGCAGAGATTCCGCGGGGGCCTCCGATACGCAGTATTTT. The V gene is TRBV15, the J gene TRBJ2-3, with D maybe TRBD2 (7 bases). The V gene lost 0 bases and the J gene lost 6 bases, with 16 bases spanning the gap. Germline CDR1 is LNHNV and CDR2 is YYDKDF (reference sequence). The CDR3 contains 16 residues.